This T cell receptor (beta chain) was sequenced for a study of control samples from healthy donors and cancer patients (dated by TCRdb to the early 2020s). This clone was seen a handful of times. The antigen it recognizes is unknown. Base qualities are not provided; no much larger clone lies one nucleotide away. From cysteine to phenylalanine, the CDR3 is 16 amino acids long. The read is trimmed to its CDR3 DNA, 48 bases read in frame from base 1. V and J are trimmed by 4 bases and 4 bases, and the gene matches miss 7 bases of the junction. Sequences KGHDR (CDR1) and SFDVKD (CDR2) are obtained from the germline V gene. The library was built by means of the immunoSEQ multiplex PCR assay. TCRdb limited this immuneACCESS table to in-frame rearrangements with V and J called. A share of clones is missing; checked studies link under half to unresolved V genes, and the rest is unexplained. This sample is represented by about 140,000 clones; around nine tenths of them were singletons. The top ten hold 8.5% to 9.5% of the sample.

The receptor was isolated from a woman aged 30 to 39 in good health. The rearranged segments are TRBV24-1 and TRBJ2-5, with 11 central nucleotides matching TRBD2. Sequenced sample: blood. The DNA is TGTGCCACCAGTGAAACCGGACTAGCGGGTGGAGAGACCCAGTACTTC. This is translated as CATSETGLAGGETQYF.